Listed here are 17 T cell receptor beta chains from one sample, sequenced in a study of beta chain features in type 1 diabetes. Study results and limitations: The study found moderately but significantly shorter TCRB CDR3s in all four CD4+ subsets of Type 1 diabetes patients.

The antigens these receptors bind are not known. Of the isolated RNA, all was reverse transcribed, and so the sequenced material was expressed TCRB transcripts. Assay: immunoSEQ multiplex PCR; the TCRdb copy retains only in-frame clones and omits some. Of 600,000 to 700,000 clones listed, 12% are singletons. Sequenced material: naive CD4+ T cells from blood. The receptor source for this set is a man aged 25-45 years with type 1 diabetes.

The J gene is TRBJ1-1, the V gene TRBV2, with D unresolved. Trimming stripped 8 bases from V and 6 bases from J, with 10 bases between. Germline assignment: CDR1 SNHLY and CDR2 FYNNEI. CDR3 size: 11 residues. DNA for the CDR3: TGTGCCAGCCACTTGGAGTCTGAAGCTTTCTTT. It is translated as CASHLESEAFF.

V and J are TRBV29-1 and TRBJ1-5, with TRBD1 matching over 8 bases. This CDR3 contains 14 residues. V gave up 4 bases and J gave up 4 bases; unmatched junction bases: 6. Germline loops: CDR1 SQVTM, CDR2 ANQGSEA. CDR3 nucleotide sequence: TGCAGCGTTGCCGCCGGGACAGGAAATCAGCCCCAGCATTTT. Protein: CSVAAGTGNQPQHF.

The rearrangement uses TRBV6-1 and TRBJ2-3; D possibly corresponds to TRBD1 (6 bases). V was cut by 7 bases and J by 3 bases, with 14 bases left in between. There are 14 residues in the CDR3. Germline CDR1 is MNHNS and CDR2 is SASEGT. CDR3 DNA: TGTGCCAGCACGGACAGAATAGTAACAGATACGCAGTATTTT. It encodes CASTDRIVTDTQYF.

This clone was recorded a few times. The CDR3 loop is CASSNRDTYNEQFF. The CDR3 DNA is TGTGCCAGCAGCAACCGGGACACGTACAATGAGCAGTTCTTC. This chain connects TRBV7-9 to TRBJ2-1; TRBD1 might be the D (6 bases). This CDR3 contains 14 residues. Germline CDR1 SEHNR, CDR2 FQNEAQ (reference sequence). V lost 5 bases to trimming and J lost 4 bases, with 12 bases between them. Supplemented by reference TRBV7-9 and TRBJ2-1, the full variable domain reads DTGVSQNPRHKITKRGQNVTFRCDPISEHNRLYWYRQTLGQGPEFLTYFQNEAQLEKSRLLSDRFSAERPKGSFSTLEIQRTEQGDSAMYLCASSNRDTYNEQFFGPGTRLTVL.

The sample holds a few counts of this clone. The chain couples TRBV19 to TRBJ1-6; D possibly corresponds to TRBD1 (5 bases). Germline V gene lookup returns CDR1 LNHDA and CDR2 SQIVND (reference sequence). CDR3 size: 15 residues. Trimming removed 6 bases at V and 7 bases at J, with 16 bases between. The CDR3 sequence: CASSPYRTANSPLHF. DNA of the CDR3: TGTGCCAGTAGCCCCTACAGGACGGCAAATTCACCCCTCCACTTT.

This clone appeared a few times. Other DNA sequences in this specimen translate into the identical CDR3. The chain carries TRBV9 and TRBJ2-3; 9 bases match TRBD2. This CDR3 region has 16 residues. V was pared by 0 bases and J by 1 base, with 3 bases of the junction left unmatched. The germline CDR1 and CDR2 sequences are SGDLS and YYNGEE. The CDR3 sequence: CASSVGASGGTDTQYF. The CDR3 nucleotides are TGTGCCAGCAGCGTAGGGGCTAGCGGGGGCACAGATACGCAGTATTTT.

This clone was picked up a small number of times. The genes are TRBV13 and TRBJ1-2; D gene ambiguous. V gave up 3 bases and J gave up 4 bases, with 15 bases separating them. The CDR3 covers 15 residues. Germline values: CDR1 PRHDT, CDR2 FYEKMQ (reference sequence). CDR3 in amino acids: CASSLRAAPSYGYTF. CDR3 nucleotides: TGTGCCAGCAGCTTGAGGGCGGCCCCCTCCTATGGCTACACCTTC.

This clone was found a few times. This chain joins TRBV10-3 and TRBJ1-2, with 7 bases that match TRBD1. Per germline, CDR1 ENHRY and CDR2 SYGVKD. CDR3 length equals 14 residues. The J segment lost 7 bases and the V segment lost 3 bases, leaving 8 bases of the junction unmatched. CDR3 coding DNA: TGTGCCATCAGTGATGCGACAGGGTATGTTGGCTACACCTTC. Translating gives CAISDATGYVGYTF.

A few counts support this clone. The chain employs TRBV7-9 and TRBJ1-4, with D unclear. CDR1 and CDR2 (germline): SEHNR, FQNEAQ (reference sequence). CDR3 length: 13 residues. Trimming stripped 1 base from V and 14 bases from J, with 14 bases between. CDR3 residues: CASSLGGDTLLFF. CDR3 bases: TGTGCCAGCAGCTTAGGGGGTGACACATTGCTGTTTTTT.

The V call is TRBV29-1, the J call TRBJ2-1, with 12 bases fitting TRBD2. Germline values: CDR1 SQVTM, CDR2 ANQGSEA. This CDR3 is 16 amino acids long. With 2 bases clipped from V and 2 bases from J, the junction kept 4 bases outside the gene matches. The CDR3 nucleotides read TGCAGCGTTGAACGGGCTAGCGGGGGGGCCTACAATGAGCAGTTCTTC. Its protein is CSVERASGGAYNEQFF.

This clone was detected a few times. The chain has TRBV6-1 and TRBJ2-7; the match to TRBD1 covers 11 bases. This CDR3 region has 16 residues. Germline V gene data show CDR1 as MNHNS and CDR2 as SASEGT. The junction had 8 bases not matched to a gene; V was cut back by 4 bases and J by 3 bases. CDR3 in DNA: TGTGCCAGCAGTGTGATATCTGGGACAGGGGGCTACGAGCAGTACTTC. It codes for CASSVISGTGGYEQYF.

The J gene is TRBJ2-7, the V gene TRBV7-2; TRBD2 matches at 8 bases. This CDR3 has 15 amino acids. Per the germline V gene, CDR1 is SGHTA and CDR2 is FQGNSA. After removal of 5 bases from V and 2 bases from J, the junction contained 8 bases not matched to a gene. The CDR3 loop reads CASSPGGAFAYEQYF. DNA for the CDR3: TGTGCCAGCAGCCCGGGGGGGGCTTTCGCCTACGAGCAGTACTTC.

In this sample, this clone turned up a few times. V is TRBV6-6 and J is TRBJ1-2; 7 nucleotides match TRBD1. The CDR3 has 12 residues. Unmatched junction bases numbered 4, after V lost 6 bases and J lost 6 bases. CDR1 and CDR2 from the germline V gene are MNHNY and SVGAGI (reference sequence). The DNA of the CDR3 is TGTGCCAGCAGCCAGGGGGGGAATGGCTACACCTTC. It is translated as CASSQGGNGYTF.

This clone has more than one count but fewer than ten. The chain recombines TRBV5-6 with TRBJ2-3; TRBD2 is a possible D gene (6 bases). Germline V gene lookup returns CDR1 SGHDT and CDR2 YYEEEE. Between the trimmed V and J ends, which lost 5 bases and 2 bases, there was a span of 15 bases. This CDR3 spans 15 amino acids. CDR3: CASRPRGRYTDTQYF. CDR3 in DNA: TGTGCCAGCAGGCCACGGGGGAGATACACAGATACGCAGTATTTT.

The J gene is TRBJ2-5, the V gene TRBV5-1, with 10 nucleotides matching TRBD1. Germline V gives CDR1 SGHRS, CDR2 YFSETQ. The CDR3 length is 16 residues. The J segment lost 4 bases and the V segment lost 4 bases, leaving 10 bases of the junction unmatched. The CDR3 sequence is CASSPFPGQGPETQYF. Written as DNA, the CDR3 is TGCGCCAGCAGCCCCTTTCCGGGACAGGGGCCAGAGACCCAGTACTTC.

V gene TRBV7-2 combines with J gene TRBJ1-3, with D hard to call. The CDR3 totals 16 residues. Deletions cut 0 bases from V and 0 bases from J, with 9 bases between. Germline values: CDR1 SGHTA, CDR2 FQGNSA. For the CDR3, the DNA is TGTGCCAGCAGCTTAGCCCCCGTCTCCTCTGGAAACACCATATATTTT. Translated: CASSLAPVSSGNTIYF.

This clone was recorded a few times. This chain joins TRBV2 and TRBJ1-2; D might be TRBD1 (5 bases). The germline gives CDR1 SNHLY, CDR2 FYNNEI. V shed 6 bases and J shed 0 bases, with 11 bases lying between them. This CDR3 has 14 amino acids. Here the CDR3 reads CASRAGRTNYGYTF. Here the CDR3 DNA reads TGTGCCAGCAGGGCGGGACGGACTAACTATGGCTACACCTTC.